This TCR beta chain appears in the sequencing data of a study of blood T cell repertoires in COVID-19. Trimming pared 4 bases from V and 3 bases from J, leaving 16 bases between. CDR3 size: 15 residues. Germline V lookup: CDR1 SGDLS, CDR2 YYNGEE. Data came from immunoSEQ multiplex PCR; TCRdb stores just in-frame clones and leaves some out. This sample has some 160,000 clones, with roughly nine tenths found just once. This TCR was sampled from a man aged 60 to 75 with acute or convalescent COVID-19. V gene TRBV9 combines with J gene TRBJ1-1; D uncertain. Sequencing was carried out using peripheral blood. The CDR3 reads CASSPRGEVDTEAFF. In nucleotides, the CDR3 is TGTGCCAGCAGCCCCCGCGGGGAGGTGGACACTGAAGCTTTCTTT. The variable domain in full, with the rest retrieved from reference TRBV9 and TRBJ1-1, is DSGVTQTPKHLITATGQRVTLRCSPRSGDLSVYWYQQSLDQGLQFLIQYYNGEERAKGNILERFSAQQFPDLHSELNLSSLELGDSALYFCASSPRGEVDTEAFFGQGTRLTVV.